The 2 T cell receptor beta chains given below trace back to one sample, sequenced in a study of response to subunit inactivated influenza vaccine. TCRdb used MiXCR to reprocess the RT-PCR reads, holding one entry per CDR3 protein. The table lists more than 450,000 distinct CDR3 sequences, around 8% of them singletons. The specimen was PBMCs from blood, collected around 25 months after vaccination. The receptors derive from a man between 45 and 75 years old who received an inactivated influenza vaccine.

The gene calls are TRBV6-1 and TRBJ2-3; tentative D call: TRBD2 (5 bases). V lost 1 base, J lost 0 bases, and 8 bases lay in between. Germline values: CDR1 MNHNS, CDR2 SASEGT. The CDR3 loop spans 15 amino acids. The CDR3: CASSEGEHSTDTQYF. In DNA form, the CDR3 reads TGTGCCAGCAGTGAAGGGGAGCATAGCACAGATACGCAGTATTTT.

This clonotype appeared many times. This chain links TRBV7-6 with TRBJ2-7; TRBD1 is a possible D gene (6 bases). Germline-derived CDR1 and CDR2 are SGHVS and FNYEAQ. Trimming pared 6 bases from V and 4 bases from J, leaving 16 bases between. The CDR3 has 14 amino acids. CDR3 in DNA: TGTGCCAGCAGTCTAGAACAGGGTTCGTACGAGCAGTACTTC. It translates to CASSLEQGSYEQYF.